A single sample is the source of the 21 T cell receptor beta chains below, sequenced in a study of spatial heterogeneity in lung cancer. In TCRdb, the 5' RACE reads were re-called with MiXCR into one record per CDR3 protein. The table lists more than 75,000 distinct CDR3 sequences, roughly 13% of them singletons, with about 4.6% in the top ten. Regarding time point: sample taken at primary tumor resection. The input material, whole RNA from tumor, nontumor lung or frozen PBMC, was sequenced unsorted. The source was PBMCs, collected at surgery. The receptor set was obtained from a male donor with early-stage non-small cell lung cancer.

This clonotype was found a few times. The chain has TRBV7-8 and TRBJ2-3; D is unresolved. Per germline, CDR1 SGHVS and CDR2 FQNEAQ. V gave up 0 bases and J gave up 4 bases, with 8 bases separating them. The CDR3 consists of 14 residues. The CDR3 spells CASSLAEPADTQYF. In DNA, the CDR3 is TGTGCCAGCAGCTTAGCGGAGCCAGCAGATACGCAGTATTTT.

This clonotype occurred many times. The chain couples TRBV12-3 or TRBV12-4 to TRBJ1-5; 8 nucleotides align to TRBD1. This CDR3 is 14 amino acids long. V dropped 6 bases and J dropped 4; count of bases not matched to a gene: 5. The CDR3 protein is CASSQDRANQPQHF. CDR3 bases: TGTGCCAGCAGCCAGGACAGGGCGAATCAGCCCCAGCATTTT.

This clonotype was recorded a few times. This chain joins TRBV29-1 and TRBJ1-1; D possibly corresponds to TRBD1 (6 bases). There are 14 residues in the CDR3. Germline V gives CDR1 SQVTM, CDR2 ANQGSEA. Between the trimmed V and J ends, which lost 4 bases and 0 bases, there was a span of 12 bases. CDR3 coding DNA: TGCAGCGTTGTCGGGGGGGACATGAACACTGAAGCTTTCTTT. Translation gives CSVVGGDMNTEAFF.

By sample share, this clonotype is medium-sized (0.01 to 0.1%). The chain combines TRBV7-2 with TRBJ1-1; D not certain. Germline lookup yields CDR1 SGHTA and CDR2 FQGNSA. Trimming stripped 6 bases from V and 6 bases from J, with 14 bases between. This CDR3 is 13 amino acids long. The CDR3 protein is CASRLFLGPEAFF. The CDR3 DNA follows: TGTGCCAGCAGGCTTTTTCTAGGTCCTGAAGCTTTCTTT.

This clonotype has ten or more counts. The rearrangement uses TRBV5-6 and TRBJ2-7; 8 bases are a match to TRBD1. With V trimmed by 4 bases and J by 6 bases, 6 bases remained unmatched. Germline V lookup: CDR1 SGHDT, CDR2 YYEEEE. CDR3 length: 13 residues. The DNA of the CDR3 is TGTGCCAGCAGCCAAGGGACAGGCGGCGAGCAGTACTTC. This gives the protein CASSQGTGGEQYF. The complete variable domain, with remaining parts taken from reference TRBV5-6 and TRBJ2-7, reads DAGVTQSPTHLIKTRGQQVTLRCSPKSGHDTVSWYQQALGQGPQFIFQYYEEEERQRGNFPDRFSGHQFPNYSSELNVNALLLGDSALYLCASSQGTGGEQYFGPGTRLTVT.

This clonotype was seen more than once but under ten times. The V gene is TRBV6-2 or TRBV6-3, the J gene TRBJ2-7; D is undetermined. The CDR3 covers 15 residues. Germline lookup yields CDR1 MNHEY and CDR2 SVGEGT. Trimming left V 0 bases short and J 0 bases short, with 9 bases between. In DNA, the CDR3 is TGTGCCAGCAGTTACTCGACCACGGGCTCCTACGAGCAGTACTTC. As protein: CASSYSTTGSYEQYF.

In DNA form, the CDR3 reads TGCGCCAGCAGCCCCTACGCTAGCGGGAGAAAAAATGAGCAGTTCTTC. It yields the protein CASSPYASGRKNEQFF. The chain recombines TRBV5-1 with TRBJ2-1; 10 nucleotides line up with TRBD2. Unmatched junction bases numbered 11, after V lost 4 bases and J lost 7 bases. Germline CDR1 reads SGHRS; CDR2 reads YFSETQ. This CDR3 contains 16 residues. Based on the CDR3 plus reference TRBV5-1 and TRBJ2-1, the full variable domain is KAGVTQTPRYLIKTRGQQVTLSCSPISGHRSVSWYQQTPGQGLQFLFEYFSETQRNKGNFPGRFSGRQFSNSRSEMNVSTLELGDSALYLCASSPYASGRKNEQFFGPGTRLTVL.

This clonotype was detected only once. The DNA for the CDR3 is TGCAGTGCTAGATACGGTAGCACAGATACGCAGTATTTT. It translates to CSARYGSTDTQYF. The gene calls are TRBV20-1 and TRBJ2-3; D gene unclear. The CDR3 sequence is 13 residues long. Trimming stripped 2 bases from V and 0 bases from J, with 6 bases between. CDR1 is DFQATT, CDR2 SNEGSKA, per germline (reference sequence).

V gene TRBV7-6 combines with J gene TRBJ2-7; 7 nucleotides agree with TRBD2. The V gene's germline CDR1 is SGHVS and CDR2 FNYEAQ. After removal of 7 bases from V and 3 bases from J, the junction contained 9 bases not matched to a gene. The CDR3 covers 14 residues. CDR3 sequence reads: CASTLGGIDYEQYF. The CDR3 nucleotides read TGTGCCAGCACGTTGGGGGGGATTGACTACGAGCAGTACTTC.

This clonotype was seen a handful of times. V is TRBV12-5 and J is TRBJ1-2; D not certain. The CDR3 is 17 residues long. Trimming took 0 bases from V and 4 from J, leaving 18 bases between them. Germline V CDR1 and CDR2: LGHNT, FRNRAP. The CDR3 protein is CASGLVEAVPTSYGYTF. The CDR3 DNA reads TGTGCTAGTGGTTTGGTAGAGGCAGTCCCTACGAGCTATGGCTACACCTTC.

About this clonotype itself: This sequence may be a read error, since a much larger clone differs from it by one base. J is TRBJ1-6 and V is TRBV28; TRBD1 agrees at 11 bases. This CDR3 spans 15 amino acids. Germline V lookup: CDR1 MDHEN, CDR2 SYDVKM. The junction had 10 bases not matched to a gene; V was cut back by 7 bases and J by 11 bases. CDR3 sequence: CASTGGQGEHTPLHF. The CDR3 DNA reads TGTGCCAGCACCGGGGGACAGGGGGAACATACACCCCTCCACTTT. The full variable domain, with the rest looked up from reference TRBV28 and TRBJ1-6, is DVKVTQSSRYLVKRTGEKVFLECVQDMDHENMFWYRQDPGLGLRLIYFSYDVKMKEKGDIPEGYSVSREKKERFSLILESASTNQTSMYLCASTGGQGEHTPLHFGNGTRLTVT.

Ten or more counts support this clonotype. The rearrangement links TRBV5-1 to TRBJ1-5; TRBD1 agrees at 8 bases. V shed 1 base and J 2 bases; nucleotides not matched to a gene: 2. The V gene's germline CDR1 is SGHRS and CDR2 YFSETQ. The CDR3 loop spans 15 amino acids. Here the CDR3 DNA reads TGCGCCAGCAGCTTGTCGGGACAGGGCAATCAGCCCCAGCATTTT. Translated, it gives CASSLSGQGNQPQHF.

V gene TRBV20-1 combines with J gene TRBJ2-7; possibly TRBD2 for D (6 bases). The CDR3 runs to 15 residues. Trimming shortened V by 2 bases and J by 3 bases, and 17 bases separated the two germline ends. CDR1 and CDR2 (germline): DFQATT, SNEGSKA (reference sequence). The CDR3 DNA reads as TGCAGTGCTAGACCTGCGGGGATGGCACTCTACGAGCAGTACTTC. Residues: CSARPAGMALYEQYF.

The chain recombines TRBV15 with TRBJ2-2; TRBD2 agrees at 7 bases. Trimming removed 0 bases from V and 9 bases from J; junction bases left unmatched: 7. The germline CDR1 and CDR2 sequences are LNHNV and YYDKDF (reference sequence). This CDR3 comprises 15 residues. The chain's CDR3 is CATSRDRASGRELFF. The CDR3 coding sequence is TGTGCCACCAGCAGAGATCGAGCTAGCGGCCGGGAGCTGTTTTTT.

The rearrangement links TRBV7-6 to TRBJ2-2, with D possibly being TRBD2 (6 bases). Per the germline V gene, CDR1 is SGHVS and CDR2 is FNYEAQ. The CDR3 contains 15 residues. V dropped 3 bases and J dropped 2 bases, with 10 bases sitting between them. CDR3 amino acids: CASSLMGLNTGELFF. The CDR3 DNA reads as TGTGCCAGCAGCTTGATGGGACTTAACACCGGGGAGCTGTTTTTT.

The rearrangement uses TRBV6-5 and TRBJ1-2, with 7 bases that match TRBD1. CDR1 and CDR2 (germline): MNHEY, SVGAGI. Unmatched junction bases numbered 6, after V lost 4 bases and J lost 4 bases. The CDR3 totals 14 residues. The CDR3 bases are TGTGCCAGCAGTTCCCGACAGGGAAGCTATGGCTACACCTTC. It yields the protein CASSSRQGSYGYTF.

This clonotype was observed a handful of times. The gene calls are TRBV3-1 and TRBJ2-5, with TRBD2 matching 12 bases. This CDR3 is built from 14 residues. V trimming: 4 bases; J trimming: 5 bases; junction bases outside the gene matches: 2. Germline CDR1 and CDR2: LGHDT and YNNKEL (reference sequence). This CDR3 reads CASSRLAGEETQYF. DNA for the CDR3: TGTGCCAGCAGCCGACTAGCGGGAGAGGAGACCCAGTACTTC.

In its sample, this clonotype was seen a few times. This chain connects TRBV7-9 to TRBJ2-3; no clear D gene. Germline lookup yields CDR1 SEHNR and CDR2 FQNEAQ (reference sequence). Between the trimmed V and J ends, which lost 2 bases and 1 base, there was a span of 7 bases. This CDR3 comprises 14 residues. As DNA, the CDR3 is TGTGCCAGCAGCTTAAGGGCGGGCACAGATACGCAGTATTTT. Protein: CASSLRAGTDTQYF.

This clonotype was detected a few times. The chain joins TRBV7-3 to TRBJ2-7, with D possibly matching TRBD1 (6 bases). Deletions cut 5 bases from V and 1 base from J, with 12 bases between. The germline CDR1 and CDR2 sequences are SGHTA and FQGTGA. CDR3 length: 14 amino acids. This CDR3 is CASSPDTGSYEQYF. The CDR3 bases are TGTGCCAGCAGCCCCGATACAGGGTCCTACGAGCAGTACTTC.

The chain is built from TRBV24-1 and TRBJ2-4, with TRBD2 as a possible D gene (6 bases). Trimming left V 10 bases short and J 6 bases short, with 15 bases between. Per germline, CDR1 KGHDR and CDR2 SFDVKD. This CDR3 is built from 13 residues. The CDR3 sequence is CATIMEGLNIQYF. CDR3 coding DNA: TGTGCCACGATTATGGAGGGGTTAAACATTCAGTACTTC.

This clonotype was recorded a few times. V gene TRBV5-1 combines with J gene TRBJ1-2; TRBD1 aligns across 9 bases. J gave up 8 bases and V 0 bases, and 11 bases lay outside the gene matches. Germline V gene lookup returns CDR1 SGHRS and CDR2 YFSETQ. The CDR3 sequence is 16 residues long. As DNA, the CDR3 is TGCGCCAGCAGCTTGGGGCCCGGGACAGGGCTTCAGGGCTACACCTTC. This gives the protein CASSLGPGTGLQGYTF.